These 27 T cell receptor beta chains originate from one sample sequenced in a study of T cell changes during pregnancy in multiple sclerosis. The repertoire was sequenced with immunoSEQ multiplex PCR; TCRdb's copy has only in-frame clones and lacks some. The sample shows around 54,000 clones, 85% to 95% of them seen only once. This material consisted of CD4+ T cells from peripheral blood mononuclear cells, taken after pregnancy. These receptors were obtained from a female donor in good health, enrolled as a control in a pregnancy study.

The genes are TRBV30 and TRBJ2-7; D is unclear. The germline V gene has CDR1 GTSNPN and CDR2 SVGIG (reference sequence). Trimming pared 0 bases from V and 2 bases from J, leaving 11 bases between. CDR3 length: 14 amino acids. CDR3 residues: CAWSVWAAPYEQYF. The CDR3, as DNA: TGTGCCTGGAGTGTTTGGGCAGCCCCCTACGAGCAGTACTTC.

This clone was seen once. The chain employs TRBV5-8 and TRBJ1-2, with TRBD1 as a possible D gene (5 bases). V was cut by 3 bases and J by 6 bases, with 12 bases left in between. The germline V gene has CDR1 SGHTS and CDR2 YDEGEE. The CDR3 spans 13 residues. The CDR3 DNA reads TGTGCCAGCAGCTCTTGGGGGGATGATGGCTACACCTTC. It specifies CASSSWGDDGYTF.

The table lists this clone with a count of one. This chain connects TRBV6-5 to TRBJ1-1, with no clear D. V lost 6 bases, J lost 1 base, and 12 bases lay in between. Germline V gene data show CDR1 as MNHEY and CDR2 as SVGAGI. The CDR3 extends over 14 amino acids. This CDR3 is CASSPPRENTEAFF. The CDR3 DNA follows: TGTGCCAGCAGCCCACCGAGGGAGAACACTGAAGCTTTCTTT.

The J gene is TRBJ2-6, the V gene TRBV7-8; no clear D gene. This CDR3 spans 16 amino acids. Trimming pared 0 bases from V and 4 bases from J, leaving 10 bases between. Germline V gives CDR1 SGHVS, CDR2 FQNEAQ. This CDR3 is CASSLASASGANVLTF. As DNA, the CDR3 is TGTGCCAGCAGCTTAGCGAGTGCGTCGGGGGCCAACGTCCTGACTTTC.

The V gene is TRBV7-9, the J gene TRBJ2-2; D is perhaps TRBD1 (6 bases). This CDR3 is built from 18 residues. Germline values: CDR1 SEHNR, CDR2 FQNEAQ (reference sequence). The V end lost 1 base, the J end lost 2 bases, and 17 bases lay between the germline ends. CDR3 nucleotide sequence: TGTGCCAGCAGCTTAGTCCCCCCGGGACAAAAAAACACCGGGGAGCTGTTTTTT. Its translation is CASSLVPPGQKNTGELFF.

The count of this clone is one. The chain employs TRBV4-1 and TRBJ2-5; TRBD1 might be the D (6 bases). With the DNA end fitting TRBJ2-7 better, the J assignment may be wrong. Looked up from germline, CDR1 is MGHRA and CDR2 is YSYEKL. The CDR3 spans 17 residues. The CDR3 region has the DNA TGCGCCAGCAGCCATACCCCAGGGGCACGAACCTCCTACGAGCAGTACTTC. Its translation is CASSHTPGARTSYEQYF.

The table lists this clone with a count of one. CDR3 sequence reads: CASRLPDSDTQYF. In DNA form, the CDR3 reads TGTGCCAGCAGGCTCCCAGACTCAGATACGCAGTATTTT. The gene calls are TRBV13 and TRBJ2-3; D gene unclear. This CDR3 region has 13 residues. V was trimmed by 6 bases and J by 4 bases, leaving 11 bases between them. Germline V gene lookup returns CDR1 PRHDT and CDR2 FYEKMQ (reference sequence).

The chain has TRBV15 and TRBJ2-1; TRBD2 matches at 8 bases. CDR1 LNHNV and CDR2 YYDKDF come from the germline V gene (reference sequence). The CDR3 totals 15 residues. The V gene end was trimmed by 3 bases and the J gene end by 10 bases; junction bases not matched to a gene: 11. The DNA for the CDR3 is TGTGCCACCAGCAGGGGGGGACTAGGGTCGCGGGAGCAGTTCTTC. This gives the protein CATSRGGLGSREQFF.

The chain combines TRBV29-1 with TRBJ2-3; 12 bases line up with TRBD1. Trimming removed 6 bases from V and 4 bases from J; junction bases left unmatched: 5. Germline lookup yields CDR1 SQVTM and CDR2 ANQGSEA. This CDR3 region has 14 residues. The CDR3 DNA reads as TGCAGCGTGGGGGGACAGGGGGCATCAGATACGCAGTATTTT. Its translation is CSVGGQGASDTQYF.

V is TRBV19 and J is TRBJ2-7; 8 positions agree with TRBD1. The V and J ends lost 8 bases and 0 bases, in that order; junction bases with no gene match: 6. The CDR3 is made up of 14 amino acids. Germline values: CDR1 LNHDA, CDR2 SQIVND (reference sequence). The CDR3 loop is CASSDRASSYEQYF. CDR3 DNA: TGTGCCAGTTCGGACAGGGCGAGCTCCTACGAGCAGTACTTC.

This chain connects TRBV7-9 to TRBJ2-2; D is undetermined. V was cut by 3 bases and J by 3 bases, with 11 bases left in between. In germline, CDR1 is SEHNR, CDR2 FQNEAQ (reference sequence). This CDR3 is built from 15 residues. CDR3: CASSFRVFDTGELFF. CDR3 nucleotides: TGTGCCAGCAGCTTTCGGGTTTTCGACACCGGGGAGCTGTTTTTT.

This chain joins TRBV5-1 and TRBJ2-1; 11 bases align to TRBD2. The CDR3 totals 16 residues. Trimming removed 0 bases from V and 8 bases from J; junction bases left unmatched: 7. Germline lookup yields CDR1 SGHRS and CDR2 YFSETQ. In DNA form, the CDR3 reads TGCGCCAGCAGCTTGGGGGGGACTAGCGGTAGGGATGAGCAGTTCTTC. Amino acids: CASSLGGTSGRDEQFF.

The chain employs TRBV28 and TRBJ1-5; D not resolved. The germline gives CDR1 MDHEN, CDR2 SYDVKM. Deletions cut 6 bases from V and 0 bases from J, with 12 bases between. CDR3 size: 15 residues. CDR3 region: CASRNDGNSNQPQHF. In DNA form, the CDR3 reads TGTGCCAGCAGAAACGACGGGAATAGCAATCAGCCCCAGCATTTT.

The rearrangement uses TRBV9 and TRBJ1-2; 7 bases map to TRBD1. CDR1 is SGDLS and CDR2 is YYNGEE in the germline V gene. Germline trimming cut 0 bases from V and 4 bases from J; bases unmatched to any gene: 3. CDR3 size: 14 residues. For the CDR3, the DNA is TGTGCCAGCAGCGTAGTCGCAGGGGGCTATGGCTACACCTTC. It translates to CASSVVAGGYGYTF.

V usage is TRBV6-6 and J usage is TRBJ1-4, with 8 bases lining up with TRBD1. With V trimmed by 4 bases and J by 7 bases, 5 bases remained unmatched. Germline CDR1 is MNHNY and CDR2 is SVGAGI (reference sequence). This CDR3 has 14 amino acids. CDR3 amino acids: CASSSRGQGEKLFF. The CDR3 DNA follows: TGTGCCAGCAGTTCCAGGGGGCAGGGTGAAAAACTGTTTTTT.

The chain uses TRBV5-1 and TRBJ2-1; 11 nucleotides agree with TRBD2. This CDR3 is 14 amino acids long. Losses at the gene ends were 7 bases for V and 9 bases for J; bases not matched to a gene: 9. Germline CDR1 SGHRS, CDR2 YFSETQ. CDR3 sequence: CASGTSGSGGEQFF. The CDR3 DNA follows: TGCGCCAGCGGAACTAGCGGGAGCGGGGGTGAGCAGTTCTTC. The entire variable domain, with the rest obtained from reference TRBV5-1 and TRBJ2-1, is as follows: KAGVTQTPRYLIKTRGQQVTLSCSPISGHRSVSWYQQTPGQGLQFLFEYFSETQRNKGNFPGRFSGRQFSNSRSEMNVSTLELGDSALYLCASGTSGSGGEQFFGPGTRLTVL.

The rearrangement uses TRBV30 and TRBJ1-2; D gene ambiguous. CDR1 is GTSNPN and CDR2 is SVGIG in the germline V gene (reference sequence). Trimming shortened V by 5 bases and J by 4 bases, and 11 bases separated the two germline ends. The CDR3 totals 12 residues. CDR3 nucleotide sequence: TGTGCCTGGGTAGCCCCGTCCTATGGCTACACCTTC. It is translated as CAWVAPSYGYTF.

The chain has TRBV28 and TRBJ2-1; 9 bases agree with TRBD1. V lost 4 bases and J lost 8; bases outside the gene matches: 6. The CDR3 consists of 14 residues. The germline gives CDR1 MDHEN, CDR2 SYDVKM. Here the CDR3 reads CASSSPGQGHEQFF. The CDR3 DNA reads as TGTGCCAGCAGTTCCCCGGGACAGGGCCATGAGCAGTTCTTC.

This clone was seen a single time. The CDR3 DNA sequence: TGTGCCAGCTCAAGCCCCAGGGGAGGGCGTGGCTACACCTTC. This codes for CASSSPRGGRGYTF. The V call is TRBV18, the J call TRBJ1-2, with D tentatively TRBD1 (6 bases). The CDR3 contains 14 residues. V was pared by 5 bases and J by 7 bases, with 17 bases between. Germline loops: CDR1 KGHSH, CDR2 LQKENI.

The chain uses TRBV6-6 and TRBJ2-1; possibly TRBD2 for D (6 bases). Germline V gene sequence: CDR1 MNHNY, CDR2 SVGAGI (reference sequence). V was clipped by 9 bases and J by 5 bases, with 14 bases between them. This CDR3 is 13 amino acids long. The CDR3 nucleotides are TGTGCCAGTCAGGACTATGGGGACAATGAGCAGTTCTTC. Translating it yields CASQDYGDNEQFF.

The CDR3 region is CASVGSGASYEQYF. CDR3 DNA: TGTGCCAGCGTTGGTAGCGGGGCTTCCTACGAGCAGTACTTC. The J gene is TRBJ2-7, the V gene TRBV28; TRBD2 aligns across 8 bases. V dropped 8 bases and J dropped 1; count of bases not matched to a gene: 7. CDR3 size: 14 residues. The germline V gene has CDR1 MDHEN and CDR2 SYDVKM.

This clone appeared a few times. This sequence joins TRBV10-1 and TRBJ1-3; no firm D call. V was pared by 2 bases and J by 0 bases, with 8 bases between. Germline CDR1 is WNHNN and CDR2 is SYGVQD (reference sequence). The CDR3 consists of 15 residues. This CDR3 is CASSEREGSGNTIYF. Written as DNA, the CDR3 is TGCGCCAGCAGTGAGCGGGAGGGCTCTGGAAACACCATATATTTT.

The chain links TRBV6-1 to TRBJ1-5; the D gene is possibly TRBD1 (5 bases). The germline V gene has CDR1 MNHNS and CDR2 SASEGT. The CDR3 totals 11 residues. Trimming pared 5 bases from V and 7 bases from J, leaving 6 bases between. The CDR3 loop reads CASSQGQPQHF. CDR3 sequence (DNA): TGTGCCAGCAGTCAGGGCCAGCCCCAGCATTTT.

V is TRBV5-6 and J is TRBJ2-1; 9 bases map to TRBD2. CDR1 and CDR2 (germline): SGHDT, YYEEEE. The CDR3 is 16 amino acids. V trimming: 4 bases; J trimming: 4 bases; junction bases outside the gene matches: 9. CDR3 nucleotide sequence: TGTGCCAGCAGCCACCAGCGGGAGGTATGGTACAATGAGCAGTTCTTC. This gives the protein CASSHQREVWYNEQFF.

This chain joins TRBV9 and TRBJ2-5, with D perhaps TRBD2 (6 bases). CDR3 size: 15 residues. V was trimmed by 0 bases and J by 5 bases, leaving 14 bases between them. Per germline, CDR1 SGDLS and CDR2 YYNGEE. The CDR3 region is CASSVGATSRETQYF. The CDR3 DNA is TGTGCCAGCAGCGTAGGGGCGACTAGTAGGGAGACCCAGTACTTC.

This chain connects TRBV6-1 to TRBJ1-1, with D possibly TRBD1 on 6 matching bases. This CDR3 has 13 amino acids. The V gene's germline CDR1 is MNHNS and CDR2 SASEGT. CDR3 in DNA: TGTGCTTTACGGAGAGGGGGTAACACTGAAGCTTTCTTT. Encoded protein: CALRRGGNTEAFF.

The V and J genes are TRBV6-1 and TRBJ1-2, with D possibly being TRBD1 (6 bases). With 5 bases removed from V and 6 bases from J, the gap between germline ends came to 13 bases. Germline CDR1 reads MNHNS; CDR2 reads SASEGT. The CDR3 totals 13 residues. The CDR3 region is CASSTQGGNGYTF. DNA for the CDR3: TGTGCCAGCAGTACACAGGGTGGCAATGGCTACACCTTC.